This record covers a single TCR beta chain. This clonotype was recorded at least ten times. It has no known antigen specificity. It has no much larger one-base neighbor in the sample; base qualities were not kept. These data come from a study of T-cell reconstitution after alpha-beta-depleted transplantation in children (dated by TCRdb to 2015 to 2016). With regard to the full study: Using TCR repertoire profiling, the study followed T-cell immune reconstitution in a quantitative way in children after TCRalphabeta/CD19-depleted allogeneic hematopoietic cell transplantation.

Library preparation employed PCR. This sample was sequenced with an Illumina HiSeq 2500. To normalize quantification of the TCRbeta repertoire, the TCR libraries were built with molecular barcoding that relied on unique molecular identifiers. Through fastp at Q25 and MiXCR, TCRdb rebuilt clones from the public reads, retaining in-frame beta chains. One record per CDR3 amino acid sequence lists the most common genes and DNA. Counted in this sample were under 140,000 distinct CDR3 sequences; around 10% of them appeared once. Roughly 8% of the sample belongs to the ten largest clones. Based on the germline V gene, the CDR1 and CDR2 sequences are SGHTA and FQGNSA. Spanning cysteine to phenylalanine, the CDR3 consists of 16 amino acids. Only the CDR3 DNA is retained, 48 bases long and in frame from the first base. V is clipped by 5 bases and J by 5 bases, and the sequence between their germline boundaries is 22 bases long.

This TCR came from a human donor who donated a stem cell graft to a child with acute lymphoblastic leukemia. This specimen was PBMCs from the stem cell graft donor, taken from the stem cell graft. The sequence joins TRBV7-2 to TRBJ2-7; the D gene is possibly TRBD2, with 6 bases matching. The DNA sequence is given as TGTGCCAGCAGCCCCCGAGGGGCTAGCGTTACCCACGAGCAGTACTTC. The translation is CASSPRGASVTHEQYF.